Presented here are 14 T cell receptor beta chains from one specimen sequenced in a study of shared clonotypes between healthy human individuals (dated by TCRdb to the early 2020s). Libraries were built with the immunoSEQ multiplex PCR assay. Drawn from immuneACCESS, this table holds only the in-frame rearrangements with V and J called that TCRdb kept. Clones are partly lost; checked studies trace under half to an unresolved V gene and leave the rest unexplained. The sample has about 670,000 clones on record, 72% of them singletons. The top ten constitute around 2% of the sample. The sample taken for sequencing was memory CD4+ T cells sorted from blood. The cell subset or site label corresponds to: CD45RA-negative fraction. The receptor set was obtained from a woman in her 30s in good health.

The V call is TRBV19, the J call TRBJ1-1, with D tentatively TRBD1 (5 bases). CDR1 LNHDA and CDR2 SQIVND come from the germline V gene (reference sequence). The CDR3 consists of 13 residues. Trimming took 6 bases from V and 1 from J, leaving 9 bases between them. For the CDR3, the DNA is TGTGCCAGTAGCCCTCAGGGGAACACTGAAGCTTTCTTT. Protein sequence: CASSPQGNTEAFF.

This clone was recorded only once. V and J are TRBV7-9 and TRBJ2-7; 7 bases line up with TRBD1. V lost 6 bases and J lost 1; bases outside the gene matches: 6. CDR1 and CDR2 (germline): SEHNR, FQNEAQ (reference sequence). CDR3 length equals 14 residues. CDR3 coding DNA: TGTGCCAGCAGTTTATCGGGACAGTCCTACGAGCAGTACTTC. It is translated as CASSLSGQSYEQYF.

The V call is TRBV28, the J call TRBJ2-1; maybe TRBD2 (6 bases). From germline, CDR1 is MDHEN and CDR2 SYDVKM. CDR3 length: 13 residues. Trimming cost V 5 bases and J 5 bases, with 10 bases left between them. CDR3 amino acids: CASSLALHNEQFF. As DNA, the CDR3 is TGTGCCAGCAGTCTAGCGTTGCACAATGAGCAGTTCTTC.

V and J are TRBV19 and TRBJ2-5; D is perhaps TRBD2 (6 bases). This CDR3 contains 14 residues. V lost 5 bases to trimming and J lost 7 bases, with 17 bases between them. In germline, CDR1 is LNHDA, CDR2 SQIVND (reference sequence). CDR3 residues: CASSPRDSVGTQYF. The CDR3 DNA is TGTGCCAGTAGTCCTCGGGACTCGGTCGGGACCCAGTACTTC.

The chain couples TRBV7-9 to TRBJ1-1; D perhaps matches TRBD1 (6 bases). Germline V CDR1 and CDR2: SEHNR, FQNEAQ (reference sequence). The CDR3 has 13 residues. The V end was cut by 5 bases, the J end by 3 bases, with 10 bases between. CDR3 DNA: TGTGCCAGCAGCCCGCCAGGGGACACTGAAGCTTTCTTT. Residues: CASSPPGDTEAFF.

The chain joins TRBV4-1 to TRBJ1-1; D not certain. The CDR3 is 19 amino acids. Trimming left V 1 base short and J 0 bases short, with 21 bases between. The germline V gene has CDR1 MGHRA and CDR2 YSYEKL. The CDR3 region has the DNA TGCGCCAGCAGCCAAGTCCATTCACTTACCACCATAATGAACACTGAAGCTTTCTTT. Translating gives CASSQVHSLTTIMNTEAFF.

The chain carries TRBV5-4 and TRBJ2-7; no firm D call. This CDR3 contains 13 residues. CDR1 and CDR2 from the germline V gene are SGHNT and YYREEE (reference sequence). The germline V and J ends were trimmed by 2 bases and 7 bases, with 13 bases remaining between them. In DNA form, the CDR3 reads TGTGCCAGCAGCTTCGGCTGGGGTGGGGAGCAGTACTTC. Encoded protein: CASSFGWGGEQYF.

The genes are TRBV4-1 and TRBJ2-4; 10 bases map to TRBD2. CDR3 length: 16 residues. Germline V gene lookup returns CDR1 MGHRA and CDR2 YSYEKL. After removal of 5 bases from V and 2 bases from J, the junction contained 6 bases not matched to a gene. CDR3 amino acids: CASSLSGRAPKNIQYF. Here the CDR3 DNA reads TGCGCCAGCAGCTTAAGCGGGAGGGCCCCCAAAAACATTCAGTACTTC.

The V call is TRBV7-9, the J call TRBJ1-4, with a weak D call TRBD1 (5 bases). CDR1 and CDR2 (germline): SEHNR, FQNEAQ (reference sequence). The V gene lost 7 bases and the J gene lost 0 bases, with 12 bases spanning the gap. The CDR3 runs to 15 residues. Written as DNA, the CDR3 is TGTGCCAGCACACCGGGGGATACAACTAATGAAAAACTGTTTTTT. This gives the protein CASTPGDTTNEKLFF.

This clone was recorded once. This chain joins TRBV2 and TRBJ2-7; 8 bases match TRBD2. The length of the CDR3 is 17 residues. The ends lost 4 bases at V and 5 bases at J; junction bases unmatched: 16. The germline gives CDR1 SNHLY, CDR2 FYNNEI. The CDR3 nucleotides read TGTGCCAGCAGTGTTTCGGTAGCGGGAAGAGGTACCCACGAGCAGTACTTC. It specifies CASSVSVAGRGTHEQYF.

V is TRBV6-6 and J is TRBJ2-5, with 9 bases that match TRBD1. V lost 10 bases and J lost 13; bases outside the gene matches: 10. CDR1 and CDR2 (germline): MNHNY, SVGAGI (reference sequence). The CDR3 totals 11 residues. The CDR3 DNA follows: TGTGCCACCTACGCCGGGACAGGGACGTACTTC. Amino acids: CATYAGTGTYF.

This chain connects TRBV28 to TRBJ2-1, with 11 bases identical to TRBD2. The CDR3 covers 17 residues. Looked up from germline, CDR1 is MDHEN and CDR2 is SYDVKM. J was trimmed by 9 bases and V by 4 bases; bases with no gene match: 14. The CDR3 is CASSSLKLAGAKGEQFF. The CDR3 nucleotides read TGTGCCAGCAGTTCACTAAAACTAGCGGGAGCTAAGGGTGAGCAGTTCTTC.

This sequence joins TRBV27 and TRBJ1-4, with TRBD1 matching over 8 bases. The CDR3 runs to 13 residues. The V gene end was trimmed by 6 bases and the J gene end by 7 bases; junction bases not matched to a gene: 4. Germline values: CDR1 MNHEY, CDR2 SMNVEV (reference sequence). CDR3 nucleotides: TGTGCCAGCAGGACAGGGGAGGTTGAAAAACTGTTTTTT. Translated: CASRTGEVEKLFF.

In its sample, this clone was seen a few times. The genes are TRBV7-3 and TRBJ2-2, with TRBD2 matching over 7 bases. The length of the CDR3 is 15 residues. V shed 5 bases and J 2 bases; nucleotides not matched to a gene: 5. Germline assignment: CDR1 SGHTA and CDR2 FQGTGA. CDR3 coding DNA: TGTGCCAGCAGCGTAGCGGGTGGAAACACCGGGGAGCTGTTTTTT. Its translation: CASSVAGGNTGELFF.